The rows below give T cell receptor beta chains drawn from one sample of a study of Ad26.COV2.S vaccination and SARS-CoV-2 variants. Data came from immunoSEQ multiplex PCR; TCRdb stores just in-frame clones and leaves some out. This sample has approximately 250,000 clones, with about 83% found just once. The sample was peripheral blood, taken in a trial of Ad26.COV2.S vaccine versus placebo. These receptors all come from a person aged 18-65 years who received the Ad26.COV2.S COVID-19 vaccine or a placebo. Both conserved end residues are part of each CDR3. D genes are given only for firm matches. Only part of the rows carry a size: once, few, many, or a class if the clone is expanded.

.	TRBV7-3	TRBJ2-2	once	CASSREQANTGELFF	TGTGCCAGCAGCCGCGAGCAGGCGAACACCGGGGAGCTGTTTTTT
.	TRBV19	TRBJ2-1	few	CASSSLEGFVDEQFF	TGTGCCAGTAGTTCACTGGAGGGCTTTGTGGATGAGCAGTTCTTC
TRBD2	TRBV5-4	TRBJ2-7	.	CASSSGGAPYEQYF	TGTGCCAGCAGCTCCGGGGGGGCTCCCTACGAGCAGTACTTC
.	TRBV7-9	TRBJ2-3	.	CASSLGPAPDTQYF	TGTGCCAGCAGCTTAGGACCGGCCCCAGATACGCAGTATTTT
.	TRBV5-1	TRBJ1-2	few	CASSLAGGEAYGYTF	TGCGCCAGCAGCTTGGCGGGCGGCGAGGCGTATGGCTACACCTTC
.	TRBV3-1/TRBV3-2	TRBJ1-2	few	CASSQVIFPFVYTF	TGTGCCAGCAGCCAAGTCATATTCCCCTTTGTCTACACCTTC
.	TRBV7-7	TRBJ2-2	.	CASRLPGQRTGELFF	TGTGCCAGCAGGTTACCGGGACAACGGACCGGGGAGCTGTTTTTT
TRBD1	TRBV6-5	TRBJ2-1	.	CASSSAGTAPFF	TGTGCCAGCAGCTCGGCTGGGACAGCCCCGTTCTTC
.	TRBV3-1/TRBV3-2	TRBJ2-7	.	CASSQVAGAYEQYF	TGTGCCAGCAGCCAAGTAGCAGGCGCCTACGAGCAGTACTTC
.	TRBV4-1	TRBJ2-5	.	CASSQFSAQYF	TGCGCCAGCAGCCAGTTCTCGGCCCAGTACTTC
.	TRBV7-2	TRBJ1-1	.	CASSLLRTEAFF	TGTGCCAGCAGCTTACTGCGCACTGAAGCTTTCTTT
.	TRBV30	TRBJ1-2	.	CAWTSSAHGYTF	TGTGCCTGGACCTCCTCAGCGCATGGCTACACCTTC
.	TRBV4-1	TRBJ1-4	.	CASSQGPAMDGEKLFF	TGCGCCAGCAGCCAAGGGCCGGCCATGGACGGCGAAAAACTGTTTTTT
.	TRBV19	TRBJ1-3	.	CASSRPGNTIYF	TGTGCCAGTAGTCGACCTGGAAACACCATATATTTT
TRBD1	TRBV6-5	TRBJ2-7	.	CASRPGTGATNEQYF	TGTGCCAGCAGACCCGGGACAGGGGCTACCAACGAGCAGTACTTC
TRBD2	TRBV7-2	TRBJ2-3	.	CASSLGERGKYF	TGTGCCAGCAGCTTAGGGGAGCGGGGGAAGTATTTT
.	TRBV9	TRBJ2-5	.	CASSAYLGGLTETQYF	TGTGCCAGCAGCGCTTACCTTGGGGGGTTGACAGAGACCCAGTACTTC
.	TRBV9	TRBJ1-4	.	CASSVGVGNEKLFF	TGTGCCAGCAGCGTAGGAGTGGGAAATGAAAAACTGTTTTTT